This T cell receptor beta chain was observed in a study of T cell responses to AZD1222 COVID-19 vaccine. Points from the study as a whole: Possibly, clonal diversity was underestimated; donors were largely white British and included more females. All repertoire sampling was performed exclusively after the peak T cell response. Vaccine-associated CD4 TCRs ranged over spike, dominating at 160-218 and 743-854.

The V end was cut by 7 bases, the J end by 1 base, with 16 bases between. CDR1 is LNHDA and CDR2 is SQIVND in the germline V gene (reference sequence). The CDR3 runs to 15 residues. This clone has just one count. Its target is unknown. This table comes from immunoSEQ multiplex PCR, and its TCRdb copy is limited to in-frame clones, with some not included. The top ten hold 20% to 25% of the sample, which has roughly 100,000 clones, around 90% seen once. The chain uses TRBV19 and TRBJ1-1; TRBD1 is a possible D gene (5 bases). The sequence derives from an adult in good health. This material consisted of peripheral blood, taken on day 0 of AZD1222 vaccination. CDR3: CASTPWGEGNTEAFF. In DNA form, the CDR3 reads TGTGCCAGTACCCCTTGGGGGGAGGGGAACACTGAAGCTTTCTTT. Supplemented by reference TRBV19 and TRBJ1-1, the full variable domain reads DGGITQSPKYLFRKEGQNVTLSCEQNLNHDAMYWYRQDPGQGLRLIYYSQIVNDFQKGDIAEGYSVSREKKESFPLTVTSAQKNPTAFYLCASTPWGEGNTEAFFGQGTRLTVV.